The sequence of this TCR beta chain was determined in a study of blood T cell repertoires in COVID-19. Study as a whole: Specimens from acute and convalescent COVID-19 originated in the United States, Italy and Spain.

V was trimmed by 6 bases and J by 7 bases, leaving 12 bases between them. The CDR3 consists of 11 residues. The germline V gene has CDR1 DFQATT and CDR2 SNEGSKA (reference sequence). There are a few counts of this clone. Original analysis: Nucleated cell counts were estimated from reference gene primer amplification. The method was immunoSEQ multiplex PCR; TCRdb's version includes in-frame clones alone and lacks a portion of them. V and J calls and clone size are copied from that table; D and trimming were computed from the DNA. This table has roughly 390,000 clones, roughly 85% appearing once. Material for sequencing was peripheral blood. The source of this sequence is a woman younger than 30 with acute or convalescent COVID-19. J is TRBJ2-5 and V is TRBV20-1; the D gene is possibly TRBD2 (6 bases). In DNA form, the CDR3 reads TGCAGTGCCGGGACGGAGGGGACCCAGTACTTC. Translation gives CSAGTEGTQYF.